Listed below are T cell receptor beta chains from one sample, sequenced in a study of blood T cell repertoires in COVID-19. The protocol was immunoSEQ multiplex PCR, while the TCRdb copy is restricted to in-frame clones and leaves out a portion. The sample shows around 100,000 clones, roughly 92% of them seen only once. Sequenced: peripheral blood. The receptors were sampled from a man between 65 and 85 years old with acute or convalescent COVID-19. Both conserved end residues are part of each CDR3. D genes are given only for firm matches. Clone sizes are given selectively: once, few, many, or a class where the clone is expanded.

J gene: TRBJ1-1
V gene: TRBV14
D gene: .
clone size: .
CDR3 protein: CASSAGNTEAFF
CDR3 DNA: TGTGCCAGCAGCGCGGGGAACACTGAAGCTTTCTTT

J gene: TRBJ2-3
V gene: TRBV10-3
D gene: TRBD2
clone size: .
CDR3 protein: CAINGTSGGCTDTQYF
CDR3 DNA: TGTGCCATCAACGGGACTAGCGGGGGTTGCACAGATACGCAGTATTTT

J gene: TRBJ2-3
V gene: TRBV9
D gene: .
clone size: .
CDR3 protein: CASSVGLDTQYF
CDR3 DNA: TGTGCCAGCAGCGTAGGACTGGATACGCAGTATTTT

J gene: TRBJ1-2
V gene: TRBV28
D gene: .
clone size: .
CDR3 protein: CAIFNPQGSNYGYTF
CDR3 DNA: TGTGCCATCTTCAATCCTCAGGGAAGTAACTATGGCTACACCTTC

J gene: TRBJ2-1
V gene: TRBV7-9
D gene: .
clone size: few
CDR3 protein: CASSSRRPDEQFF
CDR3 DNA: TGTGCCAGCAGCTCGAGGCGGCCAGATGAGCAGTTCTTC

J gene: TRBJ1-1
V gene: TRBV11-2
D gene: TRBD1
clone size: .
CDR3 protein: CASSLRGPSTEAFF
CDR3 DNA: TGTGCCAGCAGCCTCAGGGGGCCGAGCACTGAAGCTTTCTTT

J gene: TRBJ2-7
V gene: TRBV28
D gene: .
clone size: .
CDR3 protein: CASSPDRLYYEQYF
CDR3 DNA: TGTGCCAGCAGTCCCGACAGACTCTACTACGAGCAGTACTTC

J gene: TRBJ1-1
V gene: TRBV5-1
D gene: .
clone size: .
CDR3 protein: CASSFSGGSTEAFF
CDR3 DNA: TGCGCCAGCAGCTTCTCCGGAGGGAGCACTGAAGCTTTCTTT

J gene: TRBJ2-4
V gene: TRBV7-2
D gene: TRBD1
clone size: .
CDR3 protein: CASSLDRTGKNIQYF
CDR3 DNA: TGTGCCAGCAGCTTAGATCGGACAGGGAAAAACATTCAGTACTTC

J gene: TRBJ2-3
V gene: TRBV9
D gene: TRBD2
clone size: .
CDR3 protein: CASSPSGSGDTQYF
CDR3 DNA: TGTGCCAGCAGCCCTAGCGGGAGTGGAGATACGCAGTATTTT

J gene: TRBJ1-6
V gene: TRBV12-3/TRBV12-4
D gene: TRBD1
clone size: .
CDR3 protein: CATRQGWSPLHF
CDR3 DNA: TGTGCCACCAGACAGGGCTGGTCACCCCTCCACTTT

J gene: TRBJ1-1
V gene: TRBV11-2
D gene: .
clone size: once
CDR3 protein: CASSLLMGGSLNTEAFF
CDR3 DNA: TGTGCCAGCAGCCTACTTATGGGGGGGTCCCTGAACACTGAAGCTTTCTTT

J gene: TRBJ2-7
V gene: TRBV19
D gene: TRBD2
clone size: .
CDR3 protein: CASSARLAGGSYEQYF
CDR3 DNA: TGTGCCAGTAGTGCCAGACTAGCGGGAGGCTCCTACGAGCAGTACTTC

J gene: TRBJ1-3
V gene: TRBV7-9
D gene: .
clone size: .
CDR3 protein: CASSSSGGAGNTIYF
CDR3 DNA: TGTGCCAGCAGCTCTAGCGGGGGGGCTGGAAACACCATATATTTT

J gene: TRBJ2-1
V gene: TRBV18
D gene: TRBD2
clone size: .
CDR3 protein: CASSPTSGIEEQFF
CDR3 DNA: TGTGCCAGCTCACCGACTAGCGGGATTGAGGAGCAGTTCTTC

J gene: TRBJ1-4
V gene: TRBV5-1
D gene: .
clone size: .
CDR3 protein: CASSLGQSTNEKLFF
CDR3 DNA: TGCGCCAGCAGCTTGGGACAGTCAACTAATGAAAAACTGTTTTTT

J gene: TRBJ2-7
V gene: TRBV11-2
D gene: TRBD1
clone size: once
CDR3 protein: CASSLDPGQGTYEQYF
CDR3 DNA: TGTGCCAGCAGCTTAGATCCGGGACAGGGCACCTACGAGCAGTACTTC

J gene: TRBJ1-6
V gene: TRBV28
D gene: TRBD1
clone size: .
CDR3 protein: CASSGTGRSPLHF
CDR3 DNA: TGTGCCAGCTCCGGGACAGGGAGGTCACCCCTCCACTTT

J gene: TRBJ1-6
V gene: TRBV3-1/TRBV3-2
D gene: .
clone size: .
CDR3 protein: CASSQEGGVSPLHF
CDR3 DNA: TGTGCCAGCAGCCAAGAGGGGGGGGTGTCACCCCTCCACTTT

J gene: TRBJ2-7
V gene: TRBV3-1/TRBV3-2
D gene: .
clone size: .
CDR3 protein: CASSQGLLGGVLEQYF
CDR3 DNA: TGTGCCAGCAGCCAAGGACTTTTAGGGGGGGTACTGGAGCAGTACTTC

J gene: TRBJ2-3
V gene: TRBV9
D gene: .
clone size: .
CDR3 protein: CASSSTGSDTQYF
CDR3 DNA: TGTGCCAGCAGTTCAACGGGGTCAGATACGCAGTATTTT

J gene: TRBJ2-2
V gene: TRBV9
D gene: TRBD2
clone size: .
CDR3 protein: CASSVSPSGGTNTGELFF
CDR3 DNA: TGTGCCAGCAGCGTATCGCCTAGCGGAGGGACGAACACCGGGGAGCTGTTTTTT

J gene: TRBJ2-4
V gene: TRBV27
D gene: .
clone size: .
CDR3 protein: CASSYSNKGGNIQYF
CDR3 DNA: TGTGCCAGCAGTTACTCTAATAAGGGGGGGAACATTCAGTACTTC

J gene: TRBJ1-3
V gene: TRBV19
D gene: .
clone size: .
CDR3 protein: CASSSQGLGGNTIYF
CDR3 DNA: TGTGCCAGTAGTAGCCAGGGACTAGGAGGAAACACCATATATTTT

J gene: TRBJ1-4
V gene: TRBV18
D gene: .
clone size: .
CDR3 protein: CASSPRVLTNEKLFF
CDR3 DNA: TGTGCCAGCTCACCCCGGGTCTTAACTAATGAAAAACTGTTTTTT

J gene: TRBJ1-1
V gene: TRBV6-5
D gene: .
clone size: .
CDR3 protein: CASSSHRNTEAFF
CDR3 DNA: TGTGCCAGCAGTTCGCACAGGAACACTGAAGCTTTCTTT

J gene: TRBJ1-5
V gene: TRBV19
D gene: .
clone size: .
CDR3 protein: CASSPYSNQPQHF
CDR3 DNA: TGTGCCAGTAGTCCCTATAGCAATCAGCCCCAGCATTTT

J gene: TRBJ1-2
V gene: TRBV15
D gene: .
clone size: .
CDR3 protein: CATSRVQLRRGYTF
CDR3 DNA: TGTGCCACCAGCAGAGTACAGCTCCGACGGGGCTACACCTTC

J gene: TRBJ2-3
V gene: TRBV7-3
D gene: TRBD2
clone size: .
CDR3 protein: CASSPMVAGEGGRNTQYF
CDR3 DNA: TGTGCCAGCAGCCCCATGGTAGCGGGAGAGGGGGGCAGGAATACGCAGTATTTT

J gene: TRBJ2-7
V gene: TRBV28
D gene: .
clone size: once
CDR3 protein: CASSPVGTRRSYEQYF
CDR3 DNA: TGTGCCAGCAGTCCCGTGGGGACAAGGAGGTCCTACGAGCAGTACTTC

J gene: TRBJ2-7
V gene: TRBV7-8
D gene: TRBD2
clone size: .
CDR3 protein: CASSHTSGLMLYEQYF
CDR3 DNA: TGTGCCAGCAGCCATACTAGCGGGCTAATGTTGTACGAGCAGTACTTC

J gene: TRBJ2-1
V gene: TRBV6-5
D gene: TRBD2
clone size: .
CDR3 protein: CASRKTSGVEQFF
CDR3 DNA: TGTGCCAGCAGGAAGACTAGCGGGGTAGAGCAGTTCTTC

J gene: TRBJ2-2
V gene: TRBV9
D gene: TRBD1
clone size: .
CDR3 protein: CASSKGQGWTGELFF
CDR3 DNA: TGTGCCAGCAGCAAGGGACAGGGGTGGACCGGGGAGCTGTTTTTT

J gene: TRBJ2-1
V gene: TRBV5-1
D gene: TRBD2
clone size: .
CDR3 protein: CASSLGTSGFYNEQFF
CDR3 DNA: TGCGCCAGCAGCTTGGGGACTAGCGGTTTCTACAATGAGCAGTTCTTC

J gene: TRBJ2-7
V gene: TRBV5-7
D gene: TRBD2
clone size: .
CDR3 protein: CASRWGGDTAYEQYF
CDR3 DNA: TGTGCCAGCAGGTGGGGGGGGGATACCGCCTACGAGCAGTACTTC

J gene: TRBJ1-4
V gene: TRBV18
D gene: .
clone size: .
CDR3 protein: CASSHDRLNEKLFF
CDR3 DNA: TGTGCCAGCTCTCACGACAGGCTTAATGAAAAACTGTTTTTT

J gene: TRBJ2-7
V gene: TRBV11-2
D gene: .
clone size: .
CDR3 protein: CASTSGAVGVYEQYF
CDR3 DNA: TGTGCCAGCACCTCAGGGGCGGTAGGGGTTTACGAGCAGTACTTC

J gene: TRBJ1-5
V gene: TRBV28
D gene: TRBD1
clone size: .
CDR3 protein: CASRTGGQPQHF
CDR3 DNA: TGTGCCAGCAGGACAGGGGGGCAGCCCCAGCATTTT

J gene: TRBJ2-7
V gene: TRBV5-1
D gene: .
clone size: .
CDR3 protein: CASSLEVYRDGGEQYF
CDR3 DNA: TGCGCCAGCAGCTTGGAAGTTTACCGGGATGGGGGGGAGCAGTACTTC

J gene: TRBJ2-6
V gene: TRBV24-1
D gene: TRBD1
clone size: .
CDR3 protein: CATSEAGGMSGANVLTF
CDR3 DNA: TGTGCCACCAGTGAAGCAGGGGGCATGAGTGGGGCCAACGTCCTGACTTTC